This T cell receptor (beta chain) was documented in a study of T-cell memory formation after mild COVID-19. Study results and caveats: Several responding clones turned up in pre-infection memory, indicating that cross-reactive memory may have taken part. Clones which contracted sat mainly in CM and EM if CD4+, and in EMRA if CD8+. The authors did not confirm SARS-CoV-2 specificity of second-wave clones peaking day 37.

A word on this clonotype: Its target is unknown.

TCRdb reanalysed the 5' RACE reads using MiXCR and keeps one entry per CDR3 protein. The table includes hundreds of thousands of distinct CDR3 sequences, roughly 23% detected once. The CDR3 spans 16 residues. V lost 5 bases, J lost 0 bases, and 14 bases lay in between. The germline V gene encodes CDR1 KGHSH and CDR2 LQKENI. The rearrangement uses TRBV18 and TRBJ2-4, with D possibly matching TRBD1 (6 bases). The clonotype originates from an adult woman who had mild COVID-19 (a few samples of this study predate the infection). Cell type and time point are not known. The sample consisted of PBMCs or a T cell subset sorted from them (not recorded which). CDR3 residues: CASSTGTTIAKNIQYF. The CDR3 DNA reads TGTGCCAGCTCAACCGGGACAACTATAGCCAAAAACATTCAGTACTTC.